This T cell receptor (beta chain) was sequenced in a study of CXCR3-negative and CXCR3-positive naive CD8 T cells. The CDR3 contains 14 residues. Through 5' RACE with UMI labels, the TRB cDNA libraries were prepared. From the 5' RACE reads, TCRdb lists one entry per CDR3 protein and no DNA. The specimen's table records roughly 100,000 distinct CDR3 sequences. The material sequenced was naive CXCR3- CD8+ T cells from blood. The subset here: CD45RO-CCR7+CD27+CD95- naive CD8+ T cells lacking CXCR3 (TNR3-). This chain links TRBV12-3 or TRBV12-4 with TRBJ2-5; TCRdb proposes TRBD1, but this gene call is untestable without DNA. The TCR comes from a human donor in good health. Some clones in this sample may be carry-over from other donors' samples. CDR3 region: CASSFGTVGETQYF.